This T cell receptor (beta chain) came from a study of T cell changes during pregnancy in multiple sclerosis. Repertoires were generated with immunoSEQ multiplex PCR, while TCRdb's copy carries only in-frame clones and drops some. The sample lists approximately 82,000 clones, over 80% occurring once. CDR1 and CDR2 (germline): SGDLS, YYNGEE. The CDR3 covers 14 residues. Trimming left V 4 bases short and J 3 bases short, with 14 bases between. The sample here was CD4+ T cells from peripheral blood mononuclear cells, taken in the second trimester of pregnancy. This receptor was identified in a female donor with multiple sclerosis, enrolled in a pregnancy study. J is TRBJ2-7 and V is TRBV9, with D hard to call. The CDR3 bases are TGTGCCAGCAGCTCTGAGGCCCACTACTACGAGCAGTACTTC. Translating it yields CASSSEAHYYEQYF.